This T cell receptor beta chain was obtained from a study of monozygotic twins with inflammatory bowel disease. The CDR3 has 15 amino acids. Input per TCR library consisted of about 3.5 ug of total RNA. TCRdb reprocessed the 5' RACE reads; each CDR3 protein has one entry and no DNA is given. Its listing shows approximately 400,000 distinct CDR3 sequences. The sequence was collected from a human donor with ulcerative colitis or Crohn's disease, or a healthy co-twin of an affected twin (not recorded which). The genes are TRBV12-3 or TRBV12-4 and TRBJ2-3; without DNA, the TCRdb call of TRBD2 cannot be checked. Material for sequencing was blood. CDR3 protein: CASRQTSGITDTQYF.